The TCR beta chain under discussion was sequenced for a study of vaccination effects on CD4 cells after COVID-19. Study information: It was a median of 72 days after the second dose that post-vaccine samples were obtained. Culturing of 2 million to 2.5 million PBMC per well took place with roughly 9.4 IU/ml IL-2 and around 10 ug/ml peptides.

Following 10 days of culture, CD4+ T cells were isolated. Participants received two doses of either the BNT162b2 or mRNA-1273 vaccine. Some clones are missing from TCRdb's copy, which holds only in-frame ones; the method was immunoSEQ multiplex PCR. The sample lists tens of thousands of clones; around two thirds were seen once. The CDR3 loop spans 16 amino acids. In germline, CDR1 is LNHNV, CDR2 YYDKDF (reference sequence). This clone occurred once. Its antigen is still unknown. A junction end diverges from the germline sequence, so it may reflect a read error. The study's findings and limits: From healthy vaccinees, only 1 of 255 vaccine-induced clones also reacted to common cold coronaviruses.

The sequencing used CD4+ T cells from PBMCs cultured without peptide, collected after COVID-19 vaccination. The chain uses TRBV15 and TRBJ2-5; 11 bases are a match to TRBD1. This TCR came from a human donor who received a COVID-19 vaccine. As DNA, the CDR3 is TGTACCACCAGCAGAGGACAGGGGGCCCTACAAGAGACCCAGTACTTC. Its protein product is CTTSRGQGALQETQYF.